The source of this TCR beta chain is a study of control samples from healthy donors and cancer patients. The ends were cut back, 3 bases at V and 3 bases at J, with 6 bases in the middle. From germline, CDR1 is SGDLS and CDR2 YYNGEE. The CDR3 is 12 residues long. The method was immunoSEQ multiplex PCR; TCRdb's version includes in-frame clones alone and lacks a portion of them. Found here are around 50,000 clones, 65% to 90% of them singletons; the top ten hold around 2.8%. This TCR was recovered from a woman in her fifties or sixties with lung cancer. The chain is built from TRBV9 and TRBJ1-1, with a possible D match to TRBD1 (6 bases). Specimen: PBMCs. DNA for the CDR3: TGTGCCAGCAGCGAGGGGGACACTGAAGCTTTCTTT. It codes for CASSEGDTEAFF.